This TCR beta chain came from a study of T cell changes during pregnancy in multiple sclerosis. Assay: immunoSEQ multiplex PCR; the TCRdb copy retains only in-frame clones and omits some. The sample carries around 120,000 clones, 91% recorded once. Trimming removed 0 bases from V and 8 bases from J, with 13 bases in between. This CDR3 comprises 14 residues. Germline V gene lookup returns CDR1 MNHEY and CDR2 SMNVEV (reference sequence). The chain carries TRBV27 and TRBJ1-2; tentatively, D is TRBD1 (5 bases). Here the sequenced sample was peripheral blood, taken after pregnancy. The receptor was derived from a female donor with multiple sclerosis, enrolled in a pregnancy study. The CDR3, as DNA: TGTGCCAGCAGTTTATCAGCAGGGCTGGAGGGCTACACCTTC. Its translation: CASSLSAGLEGYTF.